This T cell receptor (beta chain) emerged from a study of beta chain features in type 1 diabetes. Findings of the study overall: PCR may have favored shorter templates equally in patients and controls.

The whole isolated RNA underwent reverse transcription, so sequencing captured expressed TCRB transcripts. Assay: immunoSEQ multiplex PCR; the TCRdb copy retains only in-frame clones and omits some. The sample contains about 270,000 clones, roughly 14% of which appear only once. With respect to this clone: The antigen remains unidentified.

Germline V gene data show CDR1 as SGHTA and CDR2 as FQGNSA. The V and J ends lost 3 bases and 2 bases, in that order; junction bases with no gene match: 7. The CDR3 has 16 amino acids. V is TRBV7-2 and J is TRBJ2-1, with TRBD1 matching over 7 bases. This receptor was taken from a woman in her thirties or forties in good health. Sequenced material: naive CD4+ T cells from blood. The CDR3 is CASSLTRDSPYNEQFF. The CDR3 coding sequence is TGTGCCAGCAGCTTGACCCGGGACAGCCCCTACAATGAGCAGTTCTTC. The entire variable domain, with the rest obtained from reference TRBV7-2 and TRBJ2-1, is as follows: GAGVSQSPSNKVTEKGKDVELRCDPISGHTALYWYRQSLGQGLEFLIYFQGNSAPDKSGLPSDRFSAERTGGSVSTLTIQRTQQEDSAVYLCASSLTRDSPYNEQFFGPGTRLTVL.